This T cell receptor (beta chain) was sequenced during a study of neoadjuvant anti-PD-1 for oral cavity cancer. Trimming removed 4 bases at V and 5 bases at J, with 21 bases between. This CDR3 region has 16 residues. Germline CDR1 is MGHRA and CDR2 is YSYEKL. This clone has only a few counts. Only in-frame clones appear in the TCRdb table, and some are missing; sequencing was by immunoSEQ multiplex PCR. The repertoire holds 15,000 or so clones, with around two thirds as singletons. The chain links TRBV4-1 to TRBJ2-7, with a possible D match to TRBD2 (6 bases). Material: PBMCs, obtained before nivolumab (anti-PD-1) treatment. The TCR sequence derives from a person between 35 and 79 years old with oral cavity squamous cell carcinoma. The CDR3 loop reads CASSLQHLVGSDEQYF. DNA for the CDR3: TGCGCCAGCAGCCTCCAACACCTTGTCGGGAGCGACGAGCAGTACTTC.